The 5 T cell receptor beta chains given below trace back to one sample, sequenced in a study of blood T cell repertoires in COVID-19. Using immunoSEQ multiplex PCR, the repertoire was profiled, and TCRdb retains in-frame clones only, with some absent. The profile shows approximately 350,000 clones, more than 75% of them singletons. Sequenced sample: peripheral blood. These receptors all stem from a woman between 50 and 59 years old with COVID-19, enrolled during active disease.

The chain joins TRBV6-2 or TRBV6-3 to TRBJ2-7, with TRBD2 matching 8 bases. The CDR3 sequence is 14 residues long. Germline V gives CDR1 MNHEY, CDR2 SVGEGT. The V gene end was trimmed by 6 bases and the J gene end by 8 bases; junction bases not matched to a gene: 12. The CDR3, as DNA: TGTGCCAGCAGCCTGGGACTAGTCCCCTGGAAGCAGTACTTC. It is translated as CASSLGLVPWKQYF.

The chain has TRBV18 and TRBJ2-7; 9 bases agree with TRBD2. The junction had 19 bases not matched to a gene; V was cut back by 3 bases and J by 7 bases. The CDR3 loop spans 18 amino acids. Germline CDR1 KGHSH, CDR2 LQKENI. This CDR3 reads CASSPLGSGSGDWREQYF. CDR3 in DNA: TGTGCCAGCTCACCGTTGGGTAGCGGGAGTGGGGACTGGCGGGAGCAGTACTTC.

This chain links TRBV5-1 with TRBJ2-3; possible D gene TRBD2, 6 bases. V was cut by 0 bases and J by 3 bases, with 14 bases left in between. The CDR3 sequence is 16 residues long. The V gene's germline CDR1 is SGHRS and CDR2 YFSETQ. CDR3 residues: CASSLGSGAETDTQYF. DNA of the CDR3: TGCGCCAGCAGCTTGGGATCGGGAGCGGAAACAGATACGCAGTATTTT.

The chain links TRBV7-2 to TRBJ1-6; a possible D gene is TRBD1 (6 bases). The CDR3 is made up of 16 amino acids. V was cut by 2 bases and J by 9 bases, with 17 bases left in between. CDR1 is SGHTA, CDR2 FQGNSA, per germline. CDR3 protein: CASSLLTGSLGSPLHF. The CDR3 DNA sequence: TGTGCCAGCAGCTTATTGACAGGCTCCCTTGGTTCACCCCTCCACTTT.

This clone was detected only a few times. The chain is built from TRBV18 and TRBJ2-2, with a weak D call TRBD1 (6 bases). The germline V gene encodes CDR1 KGHSH and CDR2 LQKENI. The CDR3 is 16 residues long. V lost 0 bases, J lost 1 base, and 9 bases lay in between. The CDR3 protein is CASSPPGTKNTGELFF. Written as DNA, the CDR3 is TGTGCCAGCTCACCACCGGGGACAAAGAACACCGGGGAGCTGTTTTTT.